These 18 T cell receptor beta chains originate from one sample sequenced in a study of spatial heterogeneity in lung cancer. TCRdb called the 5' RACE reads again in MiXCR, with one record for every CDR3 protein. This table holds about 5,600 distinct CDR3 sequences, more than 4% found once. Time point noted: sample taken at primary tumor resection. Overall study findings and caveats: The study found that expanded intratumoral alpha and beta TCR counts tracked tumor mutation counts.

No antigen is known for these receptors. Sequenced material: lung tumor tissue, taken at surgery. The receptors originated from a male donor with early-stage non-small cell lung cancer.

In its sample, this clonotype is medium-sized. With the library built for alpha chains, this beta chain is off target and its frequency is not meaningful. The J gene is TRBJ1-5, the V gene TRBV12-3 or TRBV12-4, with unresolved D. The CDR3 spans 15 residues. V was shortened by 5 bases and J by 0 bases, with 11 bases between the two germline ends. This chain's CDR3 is CASSKRTVSNQPQHF. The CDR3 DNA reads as TGTGCCAGCAGTAAGCGGACGGTTAGCAATCAGCCCCAGCATTTT.

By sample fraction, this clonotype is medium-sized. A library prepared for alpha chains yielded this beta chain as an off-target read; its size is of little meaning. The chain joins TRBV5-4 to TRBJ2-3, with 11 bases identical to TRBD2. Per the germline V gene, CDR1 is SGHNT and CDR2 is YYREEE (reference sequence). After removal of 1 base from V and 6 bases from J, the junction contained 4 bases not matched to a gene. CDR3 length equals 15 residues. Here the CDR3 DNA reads TGTGCCAGCAGCTTGTACCTAGCGGGAGGTGATACGCAGTATTTT. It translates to CASSLYLAGGDTQYF.

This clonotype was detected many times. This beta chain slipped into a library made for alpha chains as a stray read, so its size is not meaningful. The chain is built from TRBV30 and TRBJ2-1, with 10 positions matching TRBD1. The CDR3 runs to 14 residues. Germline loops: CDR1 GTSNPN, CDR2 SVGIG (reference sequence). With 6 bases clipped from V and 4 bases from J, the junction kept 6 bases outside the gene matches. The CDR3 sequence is CACDGTGEYNEQFF. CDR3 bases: TGTGCCTGTGATGGGACAGGGGAGTACAATGAGCAGTTCTTC.

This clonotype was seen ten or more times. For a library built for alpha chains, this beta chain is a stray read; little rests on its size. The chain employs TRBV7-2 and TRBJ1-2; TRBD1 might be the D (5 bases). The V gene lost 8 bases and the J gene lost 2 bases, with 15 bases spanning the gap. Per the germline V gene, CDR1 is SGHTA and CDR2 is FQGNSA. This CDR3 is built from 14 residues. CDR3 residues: CASRGTEGNYGYTF. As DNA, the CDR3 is TGTGCCAGCCGGGGCACAGAGGGAAACTATGGCTACACCTTC.

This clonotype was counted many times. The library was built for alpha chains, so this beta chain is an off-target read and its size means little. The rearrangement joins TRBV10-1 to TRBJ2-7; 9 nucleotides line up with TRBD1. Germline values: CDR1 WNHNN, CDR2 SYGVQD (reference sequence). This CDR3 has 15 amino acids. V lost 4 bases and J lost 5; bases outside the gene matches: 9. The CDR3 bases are TGCGCCAGCAGTGGTACAGGGGGCCTAGGGAACGAGCAGTACTTC. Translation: CASSGTGGLGNEQYF.

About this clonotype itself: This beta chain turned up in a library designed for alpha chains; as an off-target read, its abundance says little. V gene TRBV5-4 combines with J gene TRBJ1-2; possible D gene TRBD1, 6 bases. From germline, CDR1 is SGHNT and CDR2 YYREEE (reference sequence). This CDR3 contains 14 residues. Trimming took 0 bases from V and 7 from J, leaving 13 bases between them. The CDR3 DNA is TGTGCCAGCAGCTTGGGAAGGGGGTCCTCTGGCTACACCTTC. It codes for CASSLGRGSSGYTF.

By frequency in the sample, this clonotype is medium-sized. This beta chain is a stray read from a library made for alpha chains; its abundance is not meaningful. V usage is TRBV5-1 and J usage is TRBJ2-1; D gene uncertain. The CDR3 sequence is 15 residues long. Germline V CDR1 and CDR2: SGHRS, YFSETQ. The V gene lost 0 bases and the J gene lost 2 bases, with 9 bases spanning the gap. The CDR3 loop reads CASSLVQDAYNEQFF. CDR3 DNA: TGCGCCAGCAGCTTGGTCCAGGATGCCTACAATGAGCAGTTCTTC.

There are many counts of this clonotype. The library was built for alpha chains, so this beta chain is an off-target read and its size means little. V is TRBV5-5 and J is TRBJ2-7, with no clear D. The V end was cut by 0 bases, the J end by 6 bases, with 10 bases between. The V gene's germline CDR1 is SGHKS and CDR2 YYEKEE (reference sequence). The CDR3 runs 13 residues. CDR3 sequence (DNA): TGTGCCAGCAGCTTGGATCCGGCTCGCGAGCAGTACTTC. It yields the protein CASSLDPAREQYF.

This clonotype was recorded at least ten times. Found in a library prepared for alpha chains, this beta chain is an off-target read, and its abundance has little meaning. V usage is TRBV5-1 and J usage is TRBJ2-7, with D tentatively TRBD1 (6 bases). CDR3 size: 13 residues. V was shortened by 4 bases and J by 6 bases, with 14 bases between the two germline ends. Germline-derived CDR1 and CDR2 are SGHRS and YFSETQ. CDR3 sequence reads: CASSGDIQTEQYF. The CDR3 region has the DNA TGCGCCAGCAGCGGGGACATTCAAACCGAGCAGTACTTC. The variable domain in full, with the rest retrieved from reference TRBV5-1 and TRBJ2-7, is KAGVTQTPRYLIKTRGQQVTLSCSPISGHRSVSWYQQTPGQGLQFLFEYFSETQRNKGNFPGRFSGRQFSNSRSEMNVSTLELGDSALYLCASSGDIQTEQYFGPGTRLTVT.

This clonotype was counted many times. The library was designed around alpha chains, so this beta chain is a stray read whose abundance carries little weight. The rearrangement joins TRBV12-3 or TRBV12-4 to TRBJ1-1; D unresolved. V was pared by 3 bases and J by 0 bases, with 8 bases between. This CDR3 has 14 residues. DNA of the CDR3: TGTGCCAGCAGTTTCGGACGGATGAACACTGAAGCTTTCTTT. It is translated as CASSFGRMNTEAFF.

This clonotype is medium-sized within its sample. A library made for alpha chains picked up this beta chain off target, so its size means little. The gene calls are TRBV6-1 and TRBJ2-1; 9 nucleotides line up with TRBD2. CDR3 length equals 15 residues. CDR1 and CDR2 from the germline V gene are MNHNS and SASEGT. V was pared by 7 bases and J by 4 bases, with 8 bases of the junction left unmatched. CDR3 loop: CASTLPSGEYNEQFF. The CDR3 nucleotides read TGTGCCAGCACCCTCCCTAGCGGGGAATACAATGAGCAGTTCTTC.

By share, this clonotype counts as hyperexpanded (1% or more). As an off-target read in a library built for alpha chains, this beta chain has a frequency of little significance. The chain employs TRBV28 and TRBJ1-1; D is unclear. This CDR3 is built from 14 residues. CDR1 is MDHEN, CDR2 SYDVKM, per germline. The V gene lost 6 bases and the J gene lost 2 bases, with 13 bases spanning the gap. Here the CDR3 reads CASSPVASNTEAFF. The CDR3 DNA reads TGTGCCAGCAGCCCAGTCGCCTCTAACACTGAAGCTTTCTTT.

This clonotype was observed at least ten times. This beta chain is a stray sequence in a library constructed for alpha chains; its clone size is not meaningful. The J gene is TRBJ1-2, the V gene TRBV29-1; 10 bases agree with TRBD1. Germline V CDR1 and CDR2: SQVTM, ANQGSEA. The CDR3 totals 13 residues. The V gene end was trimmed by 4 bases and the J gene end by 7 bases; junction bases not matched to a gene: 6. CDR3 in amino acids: CSVVRQGASGYTF. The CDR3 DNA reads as TGCAGCGTTGTACGACAGGGGGCAAGTGGCTACACCTTC.

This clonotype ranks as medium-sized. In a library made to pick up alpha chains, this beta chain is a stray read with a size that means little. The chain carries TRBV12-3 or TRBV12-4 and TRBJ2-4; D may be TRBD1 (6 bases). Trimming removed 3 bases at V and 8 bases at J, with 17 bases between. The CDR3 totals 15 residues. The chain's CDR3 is CASSLSRGGWDIQYF. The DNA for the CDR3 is TGTGCCAGCAGTTTGTCCCGAGGGGGATGGGACATTCAGTACTTC.

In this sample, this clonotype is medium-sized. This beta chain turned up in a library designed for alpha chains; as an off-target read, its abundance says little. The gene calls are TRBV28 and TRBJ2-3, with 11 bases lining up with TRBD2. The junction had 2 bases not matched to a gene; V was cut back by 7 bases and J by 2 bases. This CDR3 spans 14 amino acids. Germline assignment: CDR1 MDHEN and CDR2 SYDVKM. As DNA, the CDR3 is TGTGCCAGCACGGGACTAGCGGACACAGATACGCAGTATTTT. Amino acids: CASTGLADTDTQYF.

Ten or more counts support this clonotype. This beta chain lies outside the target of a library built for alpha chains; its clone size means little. The CDR3 DNA follows: TGTGCCAGCAGCTTAGTCGCGGGACTAACCTACAATGAGCAGTTCTTC. This sequence encodes CASSLVAGLTYNEQFF. This sequence joins TRBV7-8 and TRBJ2-1; 7 bases are a match to TRBD2. Unmatched junction bases numbered 5, after V lost 1 base and J lost 2 bases. Germline CDR1 reads SGHVS; CDR2 reads FQNEAQ. There are 16 residues in the CDR3.

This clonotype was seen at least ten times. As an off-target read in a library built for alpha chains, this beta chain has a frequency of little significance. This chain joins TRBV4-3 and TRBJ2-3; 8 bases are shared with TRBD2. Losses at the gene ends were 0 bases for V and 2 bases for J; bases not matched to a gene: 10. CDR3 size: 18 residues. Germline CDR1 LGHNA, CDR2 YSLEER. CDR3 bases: TGCGCCAGCAGCCAAGATTGGGTTACTAGCGGCCCCACAGATACGCAGTATTTT. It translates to CASSQDWVTSGPTDTQYF.

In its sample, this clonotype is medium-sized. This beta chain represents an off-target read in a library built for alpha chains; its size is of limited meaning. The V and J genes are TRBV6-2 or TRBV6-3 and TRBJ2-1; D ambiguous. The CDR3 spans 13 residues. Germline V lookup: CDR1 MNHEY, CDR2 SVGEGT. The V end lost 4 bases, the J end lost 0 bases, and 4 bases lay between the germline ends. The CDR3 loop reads CASSFSSYNEQFF. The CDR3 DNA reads TGTGCCAGCAGTTTTAGCTCCTACAATGAGCAGTTCTTC.